These 21 T cell receptor beta chains were all obtained from the same sample, sequenced in a study of T-cell reconstitution after alpha-beta-depleted transplantation in children. Unique molecular identifiers featured in how the TCRbeta library was prepared. In TCRdb, the PCR reads were re-called with MiXCR into one record per CDR3 protein. Of 180,000 or so distinct CDR3 sequences listed, approximately 6.8% are singletons. This material consisted of PBMCs, taken before TCRalphabeta/CD19-depleted stem cell transplant. All receptors derive from a girl in the first two years of life with combined immunodeficiency, due to receive a stem cell transplant.

This clonotype was seen ten or more times. This rearrangement joins TRBV7-2 to TRBJ2-1; 7 nucleotides agree with TRBD2. The CDR3 length is 16 residues. Trimming removed 3 bases from V and 7 bases from J; junction bases left unmatched: 12. CDR1 SGHTA and CDR2 FQGNSA come from the germline V gene. CDR3 DNA sequence: TGTGCCAGCAGCTTGGGGTTGCGGAGGGGAGGGAATGAGCAGTTCTTC. Translated: CASSLGLRRGGNEQFF. Full variable domain (remainder filled in from reference TRBV7-2 and TRBJ2-1): GAGVSQSPSNKVTEKGKDVELRCDPISGHTALYWYRQSLGQGLEFLIYFQGNSAPDKSGLPSDRFSAERTGGSVSTLTIQRTQQEDSAVYLCASSLGLRRGGNEQFFGPGTRLTVL.

In this sample, this clonotype turned up many times. V and J are TRBV9 and TRBJ2-1; perhaps TRBD2 as D (6 bases). Between the trimmed V and J ends, which lost 4 bases and 4 bases, there was a span of 18 bases. CDR3 length: 16 residues. Germline loops: CDR1 SGDLS, CDR2 YYNGEE. This CDR3 reads CASSPSVRRGYNEQFF. DNA for the CDR3: TGTGCCAGCAGCCCATCCGTAAGACGGGGGTACAATGAGCAGTTCTTC.

This clonotype was observed many times. The CDR3 nucleotides read TGTGCCAGCAGCTTAGCGCGCTTAGCGGGAGGGCCAGATACGCAGTATTTT. Amino acid sequence: CASSLARLAGGPDTQYF. The chain uses TRBV7-2 and TRBJ2-3, with 11 bases aligning to TRBD2. The germline CDR1 and CDR2 sequences are SGHTA and FQGNSA. The CDR3 is made up of 17 amino acids. V was pared by 0 bases and J by 4 bases, with 6 bases of the junction left unmatched.

This clonotype was counted many times. The chain carries TRBV20-1 and TRBJ2-7, with 9 bases that match TRBD2. Losses at the gene ends were 7 bases for V and 1 base for J; bases not matched to a gene: 17. The CDR3 loop spans 17 amino acids. Germline CDR1 is DFQATT and CDR2 is SNEGSKA (reference sequence). The chain's CDR3 is CSVRPLAGLMGSYEQYF. The DNA of the CDR3 is TGCAGTGTCCGGCCACTAGCGGGCCTAATGGGGTCCTACGAGCAGTACTTC.

This clonotype showed up just a few times. The chain carries TRBV13 and TRBJ2-2; D not certain. The CDR3 runs to 15 residues. The germline V and J ends were trimmed by 1 base and 3 bases, with 9 bases remaining between them. Germline V gene data show CDR1 as PRHDT and CDR2 as FYEKMQ (reference sequence). The CDR3 reads CASSLDPRDTGELFF. CDR3 sequence (DNA): TGTGCCAGCAGCTTAGACCCCCGGGACACCGGGGAGCTGTTTTTT.

This clonotype has ten or more counts. The chain uses TRBV7-9 and TRBJ2-7, with TRBD1 as a possible D gene (5 bases). V was cut by 4 bases and J by 0 bases, with 10 bases left in between. Germline CDR1 is SEHNR and CDR2 is FQNEAQ (reference sequence). This CDR3 comprises 14 residues. CDR3 sequence (DNA): TGTGCCAGCAGCTCGCCGACAGCCTCCTACGAGCAGTACTTC. It is translated as CASSSPTASYEQYF.

In its sample, this clonotype was seen many times. This chain joins TRBV7-2 and TRBJ2-3; D may be TRBD1 (6 bases). Germline CDR1 reads SGHTA; CDR2 reads FQGNSA. This CDR3 contains 14 residues. Deletions cut 4 bases from V and 6 bases from J, with 14 bases between. CDR3 in amino acids: CASSSQGRWDTQYF. The CDR3 region has the DNA TGTGCCAGCAGCTCACAGGGTCGGTGGGATACGCAGTATTTT.

This clonotype was found many times. The chain uses TRBV4-1 and TRBJ2-3; TRBD2 might be the D (6 bases). The CDR3 extends over 17 amino acids. Trimming left V 3 bases short and J 5 bases short, with 21 bases between. Looked up from germline, CDR1 is MGHRA and CDR2 is YSYEKL. CDR3 sequence reads: CASSQAPPGVPKDTQYF. The DNA for the CDR3 is TGCGCCAGCAGCCAGGCCCCCCCGGGAGTCCCGAAAGATACGCAGTATTTT.

There are many counts of this clonotype. A junction boundary mismatches the germline segment, possibly from a read error. The V gene is TRBV12-5, the J gene TRBJ2-1; D perhaps matches TRBD2 (5 bases). The CDR3 runs 16 residues. CDR1 and CDR2 from the germline V gene are LGHNT and FRNRAP. The CDR3 DNA follows: TGTGCTAGTGGTTTGGCACCACGGGAACACTACATTGAGCAGTTCTTC. Its protein product is CASGLAPREHYIEQFF. Filled out from reference TRBV12-5 and TRBJ2-1, the complete variable domain reads DARVTQTPRHKVTEMGQEVTMRCQPILGHNTVFWYRQTMMQGLELLAYFRNRAPLDDSGMPKDRFSAEMPDATLATLKIQPSEPRDSAVYFCASGLAPREHYIEQFFGPGTRLTVL.

There are many counts of this clonotype. The rearrangement uses TRBV7-8 and TRBJ2-1, with 11 bases fitting TRBD2. The germline V gene has CDR1 SGHVS and CDR2 FQNEAQ. The CDR3 length is 14 residues. V lost 5 bases to trimming and J lost 12 bases; unmatched junction nucleotides: 9. CDR3 loop: CASSGHSGGAGQFF. CDR3 nucleotides: TGTGCCAGCAGCGGGCATAGCGGGGGGGCAGGGCAGTTCTTC. Full variable domain (outside the CDR3, taken from reference TRBV7-8 and TRBJ2-1): GAGVSQSPRYKVAKRGQDVALRCDPISGHVSLFWYQQALGQGPEFLTYFQNEAQLDKSGLPSDRFFAERPEGSVSTLKIQRTQQEDSAVYLCASSGHSGGAGQFFGPGTRLTVL.

The chain carries TRBV20-1 and TRBJ2-7; TRBD1 is a possible D gene (5 bases). V dropped 3 bases and J dropped 6 bases, with 18 bases sitting between them. Germline CDR1 reads DFQATT; CDR2 reads SNEGSKA (reference sequence). CDR3 length equals 14 residues. CDR3 loop: CSASAVGEFVEQYF. The CDR3 coding sequence is TGCAGTGCTAGTGCCGTAGGGGAATTCGTCGAGCAGTACTTC.

This clonotype was found many times. The chain combines TRBV14 with TRBJ2-5; no reliable D call. V was trimmed by 4 bases and J by 3 bases, leaving 15 bases between them. CDR3 size: 15 residues. Germline lookup yields CDR1 SGHDN and CDR2 FVKESK. The CDR3: CASSRDRQVEETQYF. CDR3 sequence (DNA): TGTGCCAGCAGCCGAGATAGGCAAGTAGAAGAGACCCAGTACTTC.

This clonotype has a count of ten or more. V and J are TRBV7-3 and TRBJ2-1; no definite D call. Trimming left V 1 base short and J 7 bases short, with 8 bases between. The CDR3 spans 13 residues. Per germline, CDR1 SGHTA and CDR2 FQGTGA. The CDR3 protein is CASSLIGKNEQFF. The CDR3 region has the DNA TGTGCCAGCAGCTTAATTGGGAAAAATGAGCAGTTCTTC.

This clonotype showed up many times. The gene calls are TRBV27 and TRBJ2-1; D ambiguous. The CDR3 is made up of 12 amino acids. Germline values: CDR1 MNHEY, CDR2 SMNVEV (reference sequence). Trimming pared 4 bases from V and 10 bases from J, leaving 11 bases between. CDR3 coding DNA: TGTGCCAGCAGTTCGGGCCTGGGGGAGCAGTTCTTC. This encodes CASSSGLGEQFF.

At least ten counts were recorded for this clonotype. The V and J genes are TRBV2 and TRBJ1-2, with 9 bases identical to TRBD1. The CDR3 contains 16 residues. The J segment lost 4 bases and the V segment lost 7 bases, leaving 13 bases of the junction unmatched. Germline V gives CDR1 SNHLY, CDR2 FYNNEI. The CDR3 nucleotides are TGTGCCAGCACTCAGAGAATTACAGGGGGCGCCTATGGCTACACCTTC. Its translation: CASTQRITGGAYGYTF. Supplemented by reference TRBV2 and TRBJ1-2, the full variable domain reads EPEVTQTPSHQVTQMGQEVILRCVPISNHLYFYWYRQILGQKVEFLVSFYNNEISEKSEIFDDQFSVERPDGSNFTLKIRSTKLEDSAMYFCASTQRITGGAYGYTFGSGTRLTVV.

This clonotype was observed a few times. The chain joins TRBV12-3 or TRBV12-4 to TRBJ2-5; D possibly corresponds to TRBD2 (5 bases). The V gene lost 6 bases and the J gene lost 5 bases, with 19 bases spanning the gap. The CDR3 extends over 15 amino acids. The CDR3 sequence is CASSPIPEGRETQYF. Written as DNA, the CDR3 is TGTGCCAGCAGCCCCATCCCCGAGGGAAGGGAGACCCAGTACTTC.

A few counts support this clonotype. The chain links TRBV20-1 to TRBJ2-1; perhaps TRBD2 as D (7 bases). The V gene's germline CDR1 is DFQATT and CDR2 SNEGSKA (reference sequence). The CDR3 is 16 residues long. V lost 5 bases and J lost 8, with 25 bases in between. The CDR3 nucleotides are TGCAGTGCTCCCTCCGGGAAGCGGGAAGGGGGTTATGAGCAGTTCTTC. Encoded protein: CSAPSGKREGGYEQFF.

This clonotype was seen many times. J is TRBJ1-1 and V is TRBV12-3 or TRBV12-4; unclear D gene. The ends were cut back, 4 bases at V and 0 bases at J, with 12 bases in the middle. The CDR3 is 15 residues long. The DNA for the CDR3 is TGTGCCAGCAGTTATGGTGGCGGCTTGAACACTGAAGCTTTCTTT. It encodes CASSYGGGLNTEAFF.

This clonotype was observed at least ten times. The V and J genes are TRBV25-1 and TRBJ2-2, with D unresolved. Germline V CDR1 and CDR2: MGHDK, SYGVNS. V was clipped by 2 bases and J by 5 bases, with 9 bases between them. This CDR3 is built from 14 residues. The CDR3 DNA sequence: TGTGCCAGCAGTGAAGAAACTAATACCGGGGAGCTGTTTTTT. Translation: CASSEETNTGELFF.

This clonotype was seen many times. This rearrangement joins TRBV4-3 to TRBJ2-5; a weak D match, TRBD1 (6 bases). The CDR3 totals 16 residues. Trimming took off 0 bases at V and 2 bases at J, with 13 bases between the two ends. Germline loops: CDR1 LGHNA, CDR2 YSLEER. This chain's CDR3 is CASSQDWAGVQETQYF. DNA of the CDR3: TGCGCCAGCAGCCAAGATTGGGCAGGGGTACAAGAGACCCAGTACTTC.

This clonotype has at least ten counts. The chain's CDR3 is CSVEDWDGKRNEKLFF. In nucleotides, the CDR3 is TGCAGCGTTGAAGATTGGGACGGGAAACGGAATGAAAAACTGTTTTTT. The V gene is TRBV29-1, the J gene TRBJ1-4, with D maybe TRBD1 (5 bases). Germline CDR1 and CDR2: SQVTM and ANQGSEA. The CDR3 runs to 16 residues. The V end lost 0 bases, the J end lost 5 bases, and 16 bases lay between the germline ends.